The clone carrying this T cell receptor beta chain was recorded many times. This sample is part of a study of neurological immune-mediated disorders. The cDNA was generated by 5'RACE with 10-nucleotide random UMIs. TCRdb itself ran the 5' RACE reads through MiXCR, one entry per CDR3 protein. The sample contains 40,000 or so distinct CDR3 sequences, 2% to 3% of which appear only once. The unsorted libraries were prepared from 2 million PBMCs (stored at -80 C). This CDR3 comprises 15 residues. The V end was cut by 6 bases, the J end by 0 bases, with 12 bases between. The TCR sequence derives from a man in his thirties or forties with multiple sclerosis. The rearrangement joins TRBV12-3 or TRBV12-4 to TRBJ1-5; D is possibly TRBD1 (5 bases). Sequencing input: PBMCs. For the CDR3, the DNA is TGTGCCAGCAGCCCAACAGGAGCTAGCAATCAGCCCCAGCATTTT. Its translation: CASSPTGASNQPQHF.